This passage covers 2 T cell receptor beta chains from one sample sequenced in a study of CD8 T cells in ankylosing spondylitis. These receptors lack a known antigen. TCRdb analysed the 5' RACE reads with MiXCR anew, one entry per CDR3 protein. In the table there are 650,000 to 800,000 distinct CDR3 sequences, under 20% of which are singletons. Findings and caveats of the study: Ankylosing spondylitis blood seemed to carry a telltale TCR beta motif made of about 8 highly homologous variants.

Sample: blood, either unsorted or a sorted T cell fraction (not recorded which). These receptors all stem from a male donor with ankylosing spondylitis.

CDR3 sequence: CAIKSPGDTEAFF. CDR3 in DNA: TGTGCCATCAAGTCTCCCGGGGACACTGAAGCTTTCTTT. This sequence joins TRBV10-3 and TRBJ1-1; no definite D call. This CDR3 contains 13 residues. Trimming took off 7 bases at V and 3 bases at J, with 12 bases between the two ends. Germline loops: CDR1 ENHRY, CDR2 SYGVKD.

This clonotype was observed a single time. J is TRBJ1-5 and V is TRBV20-1; tentative D call: TRBD1 (5 bases). V lost 6 bases and J lost 5, with 11 bases in between. Germline CDR1 reads DFQATT; CDR2 reads SNEGSKA (reference sequence). The CDR3 contains 12 residues. In DNA, the CDR3 is TGCAGTGCCGGGGGGAGCGATCAGCCCCAGCATTTT. The encoded protein is CSAGGSDQPQHF.